Below are 23 T cell receptor beta chains sequenced from a single sample in a study of blood T cell repertoires in COVID-19. Clones were read by immunoSEQ multiplex PCR, and TCRdb kept only the in-frame ones, dropping some. This sample has a few hundred thousand clones, with approximately 87% found just once. The source material was peripheral blood. The receptors stem from a man aged 55 to 69 who had recovered from COVID-19.

This chain uses TRBV5-4 with TRBJ1-2; D is undetermined. This CDR3 region has 15 residues. Trimming pared 3 bases from V and 8 bases from J, leaving 20 bases between. From germline, CDR1 is SGHNT and CDR2 YYREEE (reference sequence). The CDR3 DNA reads TGTGCCAGCAGCTCTCCGGGTAGGGAGGCCTGGGGCTACACCTTC. Its translation is CASSSPGREAWGYTF.

The chain couples TRBV6-5 to TRBJ1-2, with a weak D call TRBD1 (6 bases). Germline V CDR1 and CDR2: MNHEY, SVGAGI. The CDR3 runs 14 residues. V dropped 7 bases and J dropped 5 bases, with 17 bases sitting between them. In DNA, the CDR3 is TGTGCCAGCATTATCGGGGGGCGAGGGTATGGCTACACCTTC. It encodes CASIIGGRGYGYTF.

This chain joins TRBV7-9 and TRBJ2-5; 9 nucleotides line up with TRBD2. Germline CDR1 reads SEHNR; CDR2 reads FQNEAQ (reference sequence). This CDR3 region has 14 residues. The J segment lost 1 base and the V segment lost 5 bases, leaving 2 bases of the junction unmatched. The CDR3 DNA follows: TGTGCCAGCAGCCCTAGCGGGGCCCAAGAGACCCAGTACTTC. Protein product: CASSPSGAQETQYF.

The chain employs TRBV2 and TRBJ1-6; possibly TRBD1 for D (6 bases). The ends were cut back, 6 bases at V and 5 bases at J, with 14 bases in the middle. The CDR3 spans 15 residues. Germline assignment: CDR1 SNHLY and CDR2 FYNNEI. CDR3 sequence reads: CASRAWTAHNSPLHF. The CDR3 DNA is TGTGCCAGCAGGGCGTGGACAGCTCATAATTCACCCCTCCACTTT.

This chain links TRBV20-1 with TRBJ2-1, with D tentatively TRBD2 (5 bases). The CDR3 sequence is 13 residues long. Germline V lookup: CDR1 DFQATT, CDR2 SNEGSKA (reference sequence). V dropped 3 bases and J dropped 0 bases, with 6 bases sitting between them. DNA for the CDR3: TGCAGTGCTAGTGGGAGCTCCTACAATGAGCAGTTCTTC. Amino acids: CSASGSSYNEQFF.

The rearrangement joins TRBV2 to TRBJ2-2, with a weak D call TRBD2 (6 bases). With 6 bases removed from V and 1 base from J, the gap between germline ends came to 18 bases. The germline CDR1 and CDR2 sequences are SNHLY and FYNNEI. This CDR3 comprises 17 residues. The CDR3 protein is CASRVSVGTLNTGELFF. The CDR3 DNA reads TGTGCCAGCAGGGTCTCCGTTGGGACTTTGAACACCGGGGAGCTGTTTTTT.

The rearrangement uses TRBV29-1 and TRBJ2-1; 12 bases map to TRBD2. CDR3 size: 13 residues. Germline V gene data show CDR1 as SQVTM and CDR2 as ANQGSEA. The ends lost 4 bases at V and 9 bases at J; junction bases unmatched: 4. The CDR3 loop reads CSVGLAGVGEQFF. CDR3 in DNA: TGCAGCGTTGGACTAGCGGGAGTGGGTGAGCAGTTCTTC.

The J gene is TRBJ2-2, the V gene TRBV2; 10 bases match TRBD2. The germline V gene has CDR1 SNHLY and CDR2 FYNNEI. The CDR3 runs to 16 residues. V shed 11 bases, J shed 3 bases, and the junction held 12 bases outside the gene matches. CDR3 protein: CAVGWTSGPDTGELFF. DNA for the CDR3: TGTGCCGTCGGCTGGACTAGCGGTCCGGACACCGGGGAGCTGTTTTTT.

The rearrangement uses TRBV11-2 and TRBJ1-4, with D unresolved. The germline V gene has CDR1 SGHAT and CDR2 FQNNGV. This CDR3 contains 15 residues. Trimming took off 5 bases at V and 1 base at J, with 11 bases between the two ends. Here the CDR3 reads CASSPQAGTNEKLFF. The CDR3 DNA sequence: TGTGCCAGCAGCCCCCAGGCGGGAACTAATGAAAAACTGTTTTTT.

The V and J genes are TRBV6-5 and TRBJ2-3; maybe TRBD2 (5 bases). Trimming removed 6 bases at V and 3 bases at J, with 7 bases between. The CDR3 contains 12 residues. CDR1 and CDR2 from the germline V gene are MNHEY and SVGAGI. As DNA, the CDR3 is TGTGCCAGCAGGGACTTTACAGATACGCAGTATTTT. This gives the protein CASRDFTDTQYF.

V and J are TRBV3-1 (or the pseudogene TRBV3-2) and TRBJ2-5, with D unresolved. With 4 bases removed from V and 1 base from J, the gap between germline ends came to 10 bases. From germline, CDR1 is LGHDT and CDR2 YNNKEL (reference sequence). The CDR3 covers 14 residues. The CDR3 loop is CASSPPSGQETQYF. The CDR3 DNA reads TGTGCCAGCAGCCCCCCCTCGGGCCAAGAGACCCAGTACTTC.

V usage is TRBV5-6 and J usage is TRBJ2-1, with 7 bases identical to TRBD2. Per germline, CDR1 SGHDT and CDR2 YYEEEE. V trimming: 7 bases; J trimming: 4 bases; junction bases outside the gene matches: 2. The CDR3 is 12 amino acids. CDR3 nucleotides: TGTGCCAGCCGGACTAGATACAATGAGCAGTTCTTC. Its protein is CASRTRYNEQFF.

The genes are TRBV5-1 and TRBJ2-5; maybe TRBD2 (6 bases). V was trimmed by 1 base and J by 2 bases, leaving 15 bases between them. Germline CDR1 SGHRS, CDR2 YFSETQ. The CDR3 has 16 residues. CDR3 nucleotide sequence: TGCGCCAGCAGCTTGCGTCCCGGGGGTATTCAAGAGACCCAGTACTTC. This translates into CASSLRPGGIQETQYF. The full variable domain, its missing parts supplied by reference TRBV5-1 and TRBJ2-5, is KAGVTQTPRYLIKTRGQQVTLSCSPISGHRSVSWYQQTPGQGLQFLFEYFSETQRNKGNFPGRFSGRQFSNSRSEMNVSTLELGDSALYLCASSLRPGGIQETQYFGPGTRLLVL.

V gene TRBV9 combines with J gene TRBJ2-5, with 11 bases aligning to TRBD2. This CDR3 comprises 17 residues. Germline CDR1 reads SGDLS; CDR2 reads YYNGEE. The trim removed 3 bases at V and 0 bases at J, leaving 7 bases unmatched. This CDR3 is CASSDGSSGGNQETQYF. CDR3 in DNA: TGTGCCAGCAGCGACGGGTCTAGCGGGGGGAACCAAGAGACCCAGTACTTC. The variable domain in full, completed from reference TRBV9 and TRBJ2-5, reads DSGVTQTPKHLITATGQRVTLRCSPRSGDLSVYWYQQSLDQGLQFLIQYYNGEERAKGNILERFSAQQFPDLHSELNLSSLELGDSALYFCASSDGSSGGNQETQYFGPGTRLLVL.

The chain joins TRBV2 to TRBJ2-1; weak D call: TRBD1 (6 bases). There are 12 residues in the CDR3. CDR1 is SNHLY and CDR2 is FYNNEI in the germline V gene. V gave up 6 bases and J gave up 8 bases, with 11 bases separating them. The CDR3 sequence: CASSPRGYEQFF. The CDR3 DNA reads as TGTGCCAGCAGCCCGAGGGGGTATGAGCAGTTCTTC.

The rearrangement uses TRBV21-1 and TRBJ2-2; the table names TRBD2, a call not compared with the DNA. TRBV21-1 is recorded as a pseudogene. The CDR3 totals 13 residues. This chain's CDR3 is CASSRENTGELFF. The CDR3 DNA follows: TGTGCCAGCAGCAGAGAGAACACCGGGGAGCTGTTTTTT.

This clone was found once. CDR3 protein: CSVTDTQYF. CDR3 in DNA: TGCAGCGTCACTGATACGCAGTATTTT. The chain joins TRBV20-1 to TRBJ2-3; D uncertain. Germline CDR1 DFQATT, CDR2 SNEGSKA (reference sequence). The CDR3 is 9 residues long.

The chain employs TRBV18 and TRBJ1-1; D not resolved. Germline V gene sequence: CDR1 KGHSH, CDR2 LQKENI. V shed 2 bases and J shed 1 base, with 14 bases lying between them. The CDR3 has 16 amino acids. For the CDR3, the DNA is TGTGCCAGCTCACCAAGTCTTCGGGTGGGGAACACTGAAGCTTTCTTT. This translates into CASSPSLRVGNTEAFF.

This rearrangement joins TRBV7-2 to TRBJ2-7; the match to TRBD2 covers 15 bases. V trimming: 5 bases; J trimming: 4 bases; junction bases outside the gene matches: 6. Germline CDR1 is SGHTA and CDR2 is FQGNSA. The CDR3 has 16 residues. CDR3 region: CASSPGLAGGQYEQYF. The CDR3, as DNA: TGTGCCAGCAGCCCCGGACTAGCGGGGGGGCAATACGAGCAGTACTTC.

The chain recombines TRBV18 with TRBJ1-1, with D unclear. This CDR3 contains 16 residues. V shed 3 bases and J shed 1 base, with 15 bases lying between them. Per germline, CDR1 KGHSH and CDR2 LQKENI. The DNA of the CDR3 is TGTGCCAGCTCACCTCGCCCCTCCACATCGAACACTGAAGCTTTCTTT. This gives the protein CASSPRPSTSNTEAFF.

This clone was found once. The chain has TRBV6-4 and TRBJ2-2; tentative D call: TRBD2 (5 bases). Germline V CDR1 and CDR2: MRHNA, SNTAGT. V was clipped by 4 bases and J by 3 bases, with 6 bases between them. This CDR3 is built from 13 residues. The CDR3 reads CASSGTDTGELFF. The CDR3 DNA follows: TGTGCCAGCAGTGGGACTGACACCGGGGAGCTGTTTTTT.

The rearrangement links TRBV11-3 to TRBJ2-3, with 7 bases aligning to TRBD2. The germline V gene has CDR1 SGHNT and CDR2 YENEEA. J lost 4 bases, V lost 6 bases, and 4 bases had no gene match. The CDR3 covers 13 residues. The CDR3 spells CASRLLASDTQYF. As DNA, the CDR3 is TGTGCCAGCAGATTACTAGCGTCAGATACGCAGTATTTT.

The chain employs TRBV25-1 and TRBJ1-1, with 7 bases matching TRBD1. The V segment lost 2 bases and the J segment 3 bases; nucleotides outside the gene matches: 6. From germline, CDR1 is MGHDK and CDR2 SYGVNS. The CDR3 length is 15 residues. Here the CDR3 DNA reads TGTGCCAGCAGTGAAAGACAGGGTACCGACACTGAAGCTTTCTTT. This encodes CASSERQGTDTEAFF.